Shown below are 29 T cell receptor beta chains from a single sample sequenced in a study of T-cell memory formation after mild COVID-19. TCRdb reanalysed the 5' RACE reads using MiXCR and keeps one entry per CDR3 protein. The data contain about 340,000 distinct CDR3 sequences, 13% to 15% of them singletons. The specimen was PBMCs or a T cell subset sorted from them (not recorded which). These receptors all come from a man aged 18 to 30 who had mild COVID-19 (a few samples of this study predate the infection). Cell type and time point are not known.

This clonotype was recorded at least ten times. The DNA of the CDR3 is TGCGCCAGCAGCCAAGGGAGGACCCGCGGGACCCAGTACTTC. It translates to CASSQGRTRGTQYF. The chain recombines TRBV4-3 with TRBJ2-5, with D tentatively TRBD2 (5 bases). V gave up 1 base and J gave up 7 bases, with 13 bases separating them. Looked up from germline, CDR1 is LGHNA and CDR2 is YSLEER. The CDR3 covers 14 residues.

This clonotype was recorded a few times. V and J are TRBV7-3 and TRBJ1-1, with unresolved D. Trimming removed 2 bases at V and 1 base at J, with 5 bases between. In germline, CDR1 is SGHTA, CDR2 FQGTGA. This CDR3 spans 13 amino acids. The CDR3 sequence: CASSLVENTEAFF. In DNA form, the CDR3 reads TGTGCCAGCAGCTTAGTTGAGAACACTGAAGCTTTCTTT.

DNA of the CDR3: TGTGCCAGTAGTATTCGACAGCTTATCAATCAGCCCCAGCATTTT. It specifies CASSIRQLINQPQHF. The V call is TRBV19, the J call TRBJ1-5; a weak D match, TRBD1 (5 bases). The CDR3 contains 15 residues. V lost 3 bases, J lost 3 bases, and 12 bases lay in between. In germline, CDR1 is LNHDA, CDR2 SQIVND (reference sequence).

The genes are TRBV11-3 and TRBJ2-2; D is perhaps TRBD1 (5 bases). Germline assignment: CDR1 SGHNT and CDR2 YENEEA. Trimming pared 2 bases from V and 4 bases from J, leaving 11 bases between. The CDR3 totals 15 residues. CDR3 in DNA: TGTGCCAGCAGCTTATGGGGCTCGGGCACCGGGGAGCTGTTTTTT. Translation: CASSLWGSGTGELFF.

The gene calls are TRBV4-2 and TRBJ1-6; maybe TRBD1 (5 bases). The CDR3 is 14 residues long. The V gene's germline CDR1 is LGHNA and CDR2 YNFKEQ. V gave up 0 bases and J gave up 10 bases, with 10 bases separating them. The CDR3, as DNA: TGTGCCAGCAGCCAAGATCATCAGGGATCACCCCTCCACTTT. This encodes CASSQDHQGSPLHF.

V usage is TRBV9 and J usage is TRBJ2-3; D possibly corresponds to TRBD1 (5 bases). Germline values: CDR1 SGDLS, CDR2 YYNGEE. V was trimmed by 4 bases and J by 6 bases, leaving 15 bases between them. This CDR3 region has 14 residues. This chain's CDR3 is CASSLLVDTDTQYF. The CDR3 DNA is TGTGCCAGCAGCCTCCTCGTGGACACCGATACGCAGTATTTT.

This clonotype was picked up a small number of times. The chain is built from TRBV14 and TRBJ1-2; 11 nucleotides match TRBD1. The CDR3 is made up of 15 amino acids. CDR1 and CDR2 from the germline V gene are SGHDN and FVKESK. V dropped 4 bases and J dropped 2; count of bases not matched to a gene: 3. The CDR3 loop is CASSLGTGGNYGYTF. CDR3 in DNA: TGTGCCAGCAGCCTGGGGACAGGGGGGAACTATGGCTACACCTTC.

This clonotype was seen more than once but under ten times. V and J are TRBV6-2 or TRBV6-3 and TRBJ2-3, with a tentative D call TRBD1 (6 bases). Germline V gene lookup returns CDR1 MNHEY and CDR2 SVGEGT. The germline V and J ends were trimmed by 7 bases and 0 bases, with 8 bases remaining between them. CDR3 length: 13 residues. The CDR3 here is CASTDRSTDTQYF. The CDR3 DNA reads as TGTGCCAGCACTGACAGGAGCACAGATACGCAGTATTTT.

In its sample, this clonotype was seen a few times. The CDR3 DNA reads as TGCGCCAGCAGCCAAGAGCCGGGGGTGGCAGGGTGGCATCAGCCCCAGCATTTT. As protein: CASSQEPGVAGWHQPQHF. V gene TRBV4-3 combines with J gene TRBJ1-5; tentative D call: TRBD1 (5 bases). The CDR3 has 18 amino acids. Germline V CDR1 and CDR2: LGHNA, YSLEER. V shed 0 bases and J shed 5 bases, with 20 bases lying between them.

V is TRBV27 and J is TRBJ2-1; D is possibly TRBD1 or TRBD2 (5 bases each). Germline CDR1 reads MNHEY; CDR2 reads SMNVEV (reference sequence). This CDR3 is 14 amino acids long. V dropped 7 bases and J dropped 8 bases, with 18 bases sitting between them. The chain's CDR3 is CASTHPGTMDEQFF. Here the CDR3 DNA reads TGTGCCAGCACTCATCCCGGGACCATGGATGAGCAGTTCTTC.

The chain couples TRBV6-2 or TRBV6-3 to TRBJ2-1, with 8 bases that match TRBD2. The CDR3 totals 12 residues. V gave up 6 bases and J gave up 8 bases; unmatched junction bases: 3. The germline V gene has CDR1 MNHEY and CDR2 SVGEGT. CDR3 protein: CASSRTSHEQFF. CDR3 DNA sequence: TGTGCCAGCAGCCGGACTAGCCATGAGCAGTTCTTC.

J is TRBJ1-1 and V is TRBV7-2, with D uncertain. V lost 2 bases to trimming and J lost 2 bases, with 9 bases between them. The CDR3 is made up of 14 amino acids. Germline V gene lookup returns CDR1 SGHTA and CDR2 FQGNSA. The CDR3 sequence is CASSLWRHNTEAFF. In nucleotides, the CDR3 is TGTGCCAGCAGCTTATGGCGACACAACACTGAAGCTTTCTTT.

The table lists this clonotype with a few counts. The chain links TRBV14 to TRBJ2-1; 7 bases agree with TRBD1. Germline trimming cut 3 bases from V and 2 bases from J; bases unmatched to any gene: 7. Germline CDR1 reads SGHDN; CDR2 reads FVKESK. The CDR3 is 16 amino acids. The chain's CDR3 is CASSQVGTGAYNEQFF. The CDR3 DNA reads TGTGCCAGCAGCCAGGTCGGAACAGGGGCCTACAATGAGCAGTTCTTC.

The sample holds a few counts of this clonotype. V usage is TRBV13 and J usage is TRBJ2-1, with 13 bases identical to TRBD2. The trim removed 3 bases at V and 4 bases at J, leaving 6 bases unmatched. The CDR3 is 17 amino acids. CDR1 is PRHDT, CDR2 FYEKMQ, per germline (reference sequence). The CDR3 coding sequence is TGTGCCAGCAGCTTCACTAGCGGGGGGGTTCGGTACAATGAGCAGTTCTTC. Protein: CASSFTSGGVRYNEQFF.

This clonotype was counted a few times. This chain connects TRBV5-1 to TRBJ2-5; D unclear. The germline CDR1 and CDR2 sequences are SGHRS and YFSETQ. The CDR3 consists of 13 residues. V lost 5 bases to trimming and J lost 2 bases, with 10 bases between them. CDR3 sequence: CASRANPQETQYF. In DNA form, the CDR3 reads TGCGCCAGCAGGGCGAACCCGCAAGAGACCCAGTACTTC.

This clonotype was counted only a few times. The V call is TRBV6-5, the J call TRBJ2-3; weak D call: TRBD1 (5 bases). CDR1 MNHEY and CDR2 SVGAGI come from the germline V gene. Trimming took 4 bases from V and 7 from J, leaving 9 bases between them. CDR3 size: 12 residues. The CDR3 protein is CASSSQGNTQYF. Here the CDR3 DNA reads TGTGCCAGCAGTTCTCAGGGAAATACGCAGTATTTT.

The chain couples TRBV7-6 to TRBJ2-3; 12 bases align to TRBD2. V was clipped by 8 bases and J by 2 bases; unmatched bases: 8. The CDR3 is 16 residues long. Germline lookup yields CDR1 SGHVS and CDR2 FNYEAQ. The CDR3 spells CASAWASGGVTDTQYF. The CDR3 DNA follows: TGTGCCAGCGCTTGGGCTAGCGGGGGGGTCACAGATACGCAGTATTTT.

There are a few counts of this clonotype. The rearrangement links TRBV20-1 to TRBJ1-5, with D maybe TRBD1 (5 bases). CDR1 and CDR2 from the germline V gene are DFQATT and SNEGSKA (reference sequence). With 5 bases removed from V and 3 bases from J, the gap between germline ends came to 17 bases. This CDR3 region has 15 residues. CDR3 DNA: TGCAGTGCTCCCGAAGGGCGGGGGGACAATCAGCCCCAGCATTTT. Its protein is CSAPEGRGDNQPQHF.

This clonotype was observed a few times. This chain links TRBV15 with TRBJ2-5; no clear D. V lost 2 bases and J 1 base, leaving 11 bases between the germline ends. This CDR3 has 15 amino acids. The germline CDR1 and CDR2 sequences are LNHNV and YYDKDF (reference sequence). The CDR3 bases are TGTGCCACCAGCAGATCTAACGGCCTCCAAGAGACCCAGTACTTC. Amino acids: CATSRSNGLQETQYF.

This clonotype has a handful of counts. This chain uses TRBV7-8 with TRBJ2-7; D uncertain. Between the trimmed V and J ends, which lost 1 base and 3 bases, there was a span of 7 bases. CDR1 is SGHVS, CDR2 FQNEAQ, per germline. There are 13 residues in the CDR3. CDR3 loop: CASSLVRIYEQYF. CDR3 nucleotide sequence: TGTGCCAGCAGCTTAGTACGGATCTACGAGCAGTACTTC.

The chain combines TRBV4-3 with TRBJ2-1; a weak D match, TRBD1 (6 bases). Germline loops: CDR1 LGHNA, CDR2 YSLEER. The CDR3 runs 12 residues. Between the trimmed V and J ends, which lost 3 bases and 11 bases, there was a span of 11 bases. The CDR3 loop is CASSQNRDKQFF. The DNA of the CDR3 is TGCGCCAGCAGCCAGAACCGGGACAAGCAGTTCTTC.

The rearrangement joins TRBV12-3 or TRBV12-4 to TRBJ2-2; D is unclear. The CDR3 spans 15 residues. V was trimmed by 5 bases and J by 0 bases, leaving 10 bases between them. CDR3 sequence (DNA): TGTGCCAGCAGTCCCCTGGGCCCGAACACCGGGGAGCTGTTTTTT. This sequence encodes CASSPLGPNTGELFF.

This chain connects TRBV27 to TRBJ2-7, with 12 bases identical to TRBD1. J lost 12 bases, V lost 4 bases, and 7 bases had no gene match. Germline CDR1 and CDR2: MNHEY and SMNVEV (reference sequence). The length of the CDR3 is 13 residues. The CDR3 coding sequence is TGTGCCAGCAGTTCCGGGACAGGGGGCGTTCTGTACTTC. Encoded protein: CASSSGTGGVLYF.

The chain recombines TRBV15 with TRBJ1-2; TRBD1 matches at 7 bases. CDR3 size: 16 residues. CDR1 and CDR2 (germline): LNHNV, YYDKDF (reference sequence). V lost 1 base, J lost 3 bases, and 8 bases stayed unmatched. The CDR3 loop reads CATSRVGGAVDYGYTF. The CDR3 DNA reads TGTGCCACCAGCAGAGTAGGGGGCGCGGTTGACTATGGCTACACCTTC.

The chain uses TRBV7-9 and TRBJ1-1; unclear D gene. The CDR3 runs to 13 residues. Germline V gene sequence: CDR1 SEHNR, CDR2 FQNEAQ (reference sequence). The germline V and J ends were trimmed by 8 bases and 8 bases, with 18 bases remaining between them. The CDR3 DNA sequence: TGTGCCAGCGGAAATAGGTCCTCGGGCGAAGCTTTCTTT. This sequence encodes CASGNRSSGEAFF.

This clonotype was counted a few times. The V gene is TRBV7-2, the J gene TRBJ2-7; 10 nucleotides line up with TRBD2. Germline V CDR1 and CDR2: SGHTA, FQGNSA. V trimming: 8 bases; J trimming: 3 bases; junction bases outside the gene matches: 7. The CDR3 length is 14 residues. CDR3 in DNA: TGTGCCAGCTCAAGCGGGGGGGCCCTCTACGAGCAGTACGTC. As protein: CASSSGGALYEQYV.

This clonotype was detected only a few times. This chain uses TRBV9 with TRBJ1-2; 10 bases are shared with TRBD1. Per germline, CDR1 SGDLS and CDR2 YYNGEE. The J segment lost 4 bases and the V segment lost 2 bases, leaving 2 bases of the junction unmatched. The CDR3 totals 14 residues. The CDR3 DNA reads TGTGCCAGCAGCGTGGGACAGGGGACCTATGGCTACACCTTC. Protein: CASSVGQGTYGYTF.

The table lists this clonotype with a few counts. The gene calls are TRBV27 and TRBJ1-5; 7 bases agree with TRBD1. Germline trimming cut 8 bases from V and 6 bases from J; bases unmatched to any gene: 7. This CDR3 has 13 residues. Germline CDR1 and CDR2: MNHEY and SMNVEV (reference sequence). CDR3 sequence reads: CASAYTGAQPQHF. The CDR3 DNA reads as TGTGCCAGCGCCTATACAGGGGCTCAGCCCCAGCATTTT.

The count of this clonotype is one. One end of the junction varies from germline; a read error may be responsible. V is TRBV27 and J is TRBJ2-1; D is unclear. The CDR3 has 16 amino acids. The germline CDR1 and CDR2 sequences are MNHEY and SMNVEV (reference sequence). The CDR3 region has the DNA TGTGTCAGCAGTTTATCGGGTGATCCTACCTACAATGAGCAGTTCTTC. Translated, it gives CVSSLSGDPTYNEQFF.